These 4 T cell receptor beta chains were all obtained from the same sample, sequenced in a study of PD-1 blockade in mismatch repair-deficient tumors (dated by TCRdb to about 2017). The library was obtained by the immunoSEQ multiplex PCR assay. Entries here come from immuneACCESS through TCRdb and include only in-frame sequences with V and J called. Some clones fail to appear in such tables; in the studies checked, an unresolved V gene covers under half of the shortfall, and the cause of the remainder is unknown. This sample lists 120,000 or so clones; about 86% were detected once. The ten largest clones represent less than 15% of the sample. Sequenced material: peripheral blood, taken 44 weeks after starting pembrolizumab. The receptor set was obtained from an adult with mismatch repair-deficient cancer.

V usage is TRBV19 and J usage is TRBJ2-3; 9 nucleotides match TRBD2. From germline, CDR1 is LNHDA and CDR2 SQIVND (reference sequence). The CDR3 is made up of 15 amino acids. After removal of 5 bases from V and 4 bases from J, the junction contained 7 bases not matched to a gene. CDR3 region: CASSPGLAVPDTQYF. The DNA of the CDR3 is TGTGCCAGTAGTCCGGGACTAGCAGTACCAGATACGCAGTATTTT.

This chain connects TRBV6-6 to TRBJ2-1; D might be TRBD2 (6 bases). The CDR3 is made up of 12 amino acids. The germline V gene encodes CDR1 MNHNY and CDR2 SVGAGI (reference sequence). Trimming stripped 4 bases from V and 12 bases from J, with 13 bases between. Here the CDR3 DNA reads TGTGCCAGCAGTTCTGGACGGGAGAGGCAGTTCTTC. Translating it yields CASSSGRERQFF.

This chain joins TRBV11-2 and TRBJ2-7; a possible D gene is TRBD2 (5 bases). Germline values: CDR1 SGHAT, CDR2 FQNNGV. V gave up 6 bases and J gave up 4 bases, with 22 bases separating them. This CDR3 has 16 amino acids. DNA of the CDR3: TGTGCCAGCAGACCCTTGTCAGGAGCGGTATTTTACGAGCAGTACTTC. Protein sequence: CASRPLSGAVFYEQYF.

The chain couples TRBV14 to TRBJ2-7; TRBD2 matches 10 bases. The CDR3 is 13 amino acids. V lost 8 bases to trimming and J lost 3 bases; unmatched junction nucleotides: 4. The germline V gene encodes CDR1 SGHDN and CDR2 FVKESK. The CDR3 DNA reads as TGTGCCAGCTCGCCTAGCGGGGGCTACGAGCAGTACTTC. Protein: CASSPSGGYEQYF.